This record covers a single T cell receptor (beta chain). Its antigen is still unknown. These data originate in a study of CD8 T cells in Susac syndrome. Overall study results and limits: Clonal expansion of Susac CD8+ cells peaked in TEMRA cells, and it also peaked in active patients.

CDR1 SGHRS and CDR2 YFSETQ come from the germline V gene. There are 16 residues in the CDR3. The ends lost 0 bases at V and 2 bases at J; junction bases unmatched: 7. The authors carried out high-throughput sequencing of TCR beta. They applied it to CD8+ and CD4+ T cells obtained from blood. RNA was extracted with the RNeasy kit, and a quantity of roughly 0.5 to 1 ug was reverse transcribed using random hexamers. Amplification of the TCR beta CDR3 was carried out by immunoSEQ multiplex PCR, which spanned a total of 54 Vbeta and 13 Jbeta segments. TCRdb independently ran MiXCR on the immunoSEQ multiplex PCR reads; one entry per CDR3 protein. The repertoire holds nearly 110,000 distinct CDR3 sequences, with around 94% as singletons.

This sequence joins TRBV5-1 and TRBJ2-7; 8 nucleotides agree with TRBD1. This receptor was identified in a human donor with Susac syndrome. Specimen: CD8+ T cells from PBMCs. CDR3 sequence reads: CASSLAEQGGTYEQYF. DNA for the CDR3: TGCGCCAGCAGCTTGGCCGAACAGGGGGGAACCTACGAGCAGTACTTC.